The rows below give T cell receptor beta chains drawn from one sample of a study of blood T cell repertoires in COVID-19. Some clones are missing from TCRdb's copy, which holds only in-frame ones; the method was immunoSEQ multiplex PCR. The sample lists over 200,000 clones, 80% to 90% occurring once. Sequenced sample: peripheral blood. The source is a man younger than 40 with COVID-19, enrolled during active disease. CDR3s include the opening cysteine and the closing phenylalanine or tryptophan. The D gene is left open where the match is weak. Some rows mark clone size as missing; the rest say once, few, many or name a class of expanded clone.

>-|14|TRBV5-1|-|TRBJ2-7
CASSFTGTSYEQYF
TGCGCCAGCAGCTTTACAGGGACATCCTACGAGCAGTACTTC
>-|14|TRBV4-1|TRBD1|TRBJ1-1
CAAEKGQGNTEAFF
TGCGCAGCCGAAAAAGGACAGGGGAACACTGAAGCTTTCTTT
>-|13|TRBV28|-|TRBJ1-1
CASGDARSTEAFF
TGTGCCAGCGGAGACGCGAGGAGCACTGAAGCTTTCTTT
>-|17|TRBV28|TRBD1|TRBJ1-2
CASSSTGTAPTHYGYTF
TGTGCCAGCAGTTCAACCGGGACAGCCCCTACTCACTATGGCTACACCTTC
>-|15|TRBV6-5|TRBD1|TRBJ2-7
CASSSPGQSSYEQYF
TGTGCCAGCAGCTCCCCGGGACAGAGCTCCTACGAGCAGTACTTC
>-|14|TRBV4-3|-|TRBJ1-4
CASSRQLTNEKLFF
TGCGCCAGCAGTCGACAGTTAACTAATGAAAAACTGTTTTTT
>-|15|TRBV10-3|TRBD1|TRBJ1-5
CAISGGTGPTQPQHF
TGTGCCATCAGTGGCGGGACAGGGCCGACTCAGCCCCAGCATTTT
>-|12|TRBV12-3/TRBV12-4|-|TRBJ2-3
CASSSNSDTQYF
TGTGCCAGCAGTTCCAACTCAGATACGCAGTATTTT
>-|13|TRBV10-3|-|TRBJ1-2
CASLGGASYGYTF
TGTGCCAGCCTAGGTGGCGCGAGCTATGGCTACACCTTC
>once|15|TRBV3-1/TRBV3-2|TRBD2|TRBJ2-7
CASSERGSGSYEQYF
TGTGCCAGCAGCGAAAGAGGTAGCGGGAGCTACGAGCAGTACTTC
>-|11|TRBV30|-|TRBJ2-5
CATVGQETQYF
TGTGCCACGGTTGGCCAAGAGACCCAGTACTTC
>-|22|TRBV4-2|TRBD1|TRBJ2-2
CASSRNKPGQGASSLGTGELFF
TGTGCCAGCAGCCGAAACAAACCGGGACAGGGGGCGTCAAGTCTAGGCACCGGGGAGCTGTTTTTT
>-|17|TRBV19|TRBD2|TRBJ2-1
CASSIDRRLAGYNEQFF
TGTGCCAGTAGTATAGATCGAAGGCTAGCGGGATACAATGAGCAGTTCTTC
>-|14|TRBV4-2|-|TRBJ1-5
CASSQGGIDQPQHF
TGTGCCAGCAGCCAGGGGGGGATTGATCAGCCCCAGCATTTT
>-|14|TRBV9|-|TRBJ2-3
CASSVGHLTDTQYF
TGTGCCAGCAGCGTAGGACACCTCACAGATACGCAGTATTTT
>-|16|TRBV28|-|TRBJ2-1
CASSLRDGRAYNEQFF
TGTGCCAGCAGTTTACGGGACGGGAGAGCCTACAATGAGCAGTTCTTC
>-|14|TRBV9|TRBD2|TRBJ2-7
CASSVGGRAYEQYF
TGTGCCAGCAGCGTTGGAGGGAGGGCCTACGAGCAGTACTTC
>-|13|TRBV4-2|-|TRBJ2-1
CASSQERYNEQFF
TGTGCCAGCAGCCAAGAGCGCTACAATGAGCAGTTCTTC
>-|15|TRBV5-4|TRBD2|TRBJ2-1
CASSLDSGTHNEQFF
TGTGCCAGCAGCTTGGATAGCGGGACGCACAATGAGCAGTTCTTC
>-|15|TRBV3-1/TRBV3-2|TRBD1|TRBJ2-7
CASSQKTGFLYEQYF
TGTGCCAGCAGCCAGAAGACAGGGTTCCTCTACGAGCAGTACTTC
>few|18|TRBV9|TRBD2|TRBJ2-1
CASSVRVSSGSSYNEQFF
TGTGCCAGCAGCGTAAGGGTGTCTAGCGGAAGCTCCTACAATGAGCAGTTCTTC
>-|16|TRBV6-6|-|TRBJ1-2
CASSWGRQSGNYGYTF
TGTGCCAGCAGTTGGGGTCGACAGTCGGGCAACTATGGCTACACCTTC
>once|13|TRBV29-1|-|TRBJ1-1
CSVQTGLNTEAFF
TGCAGCGTCCAGACAGGACTGAACACTGAAGCTTTCTTT
>-|14|TRBV5-1|-|TRBJ2-7
CASSLTRSVYEQYF
TGCGCCAGCAGCTTGACTCGTAGCGTCTACGAGCAGTACTTC
>once|16|TRBV5-1|-|TRBJ1-3
CASSLSVSLYGNTIYF
TGCGCCAGCAGCTTGAGTGTCAGTTTATATGGAAACACCATATATTTT
>few|15|TRBV27|-|TRBJ1-1
CASRSPRGRDTEAFF
TGTGCCAGCAGATCCCCGCGGGGTAGGGACACTGAAGCTTTCTTT
>-|16|TRBV7-2|TRBD2|TRBJ2-1
CASSSRPGLVGGEQFF
TGTGCCAGCAGCTCGCGTCCGGGACTAGTGGGGGGTGAGCAGTTCTTC
>-|14|TRBV7-8|-|TRBJ1-5
CASSSQDSNQPQHF
TGTGCCAGCAGCTCCCAGGATAGCAATCAGCCCCAGCATTTT
>-|13|TRBV12-3/TRBV12-4|-|TRBJ2-7
CASTTSVEYEQYF
TGTGCCAGCACAACTTCCGTAGAATACGAGCAGTACTTC
>-|15|TRBV15|TRBD1|TRBJ2-2
CATSRRTGRTGELFF
TGTGCCACCAGCAGGAGGACAGGGAGAACCGGGGAGCTGTTTTTT
>-|14|TRBV6-5|TRBD2|TRBJ2-7
CASSRTSGGYEQYF
TGTGCCAGCAGTCGGACTAGCGGGGGCTACGAGCAGTACTTC
>-|12|TRBV5-5|-|TRBJ1-6
CASSLSGQTLHF
TGTGCCAGCAGCTTGTCAGGCCAGACCCTCCACTTT
>-|14|TRBV6-5|TRBD1|TRBJ2-3
CASSSPGGQDTQYF
TGTGCCAGCAGTTCCCCAGGGGGTCAAGATACGCAGTATTTT
>-|16|TRBV5-6|TRBD1|TRBJ1-6
CASSFVLGTASSPLHF
TGTGCCAGCAGCTTTGTCTTGGGGACAGCTAGTTCACCCCTCCACTTT
>-|15|TRBV27|TRBD2|TRBJ2-3
CASGTLAGFTDTQYF
TGTGCCAGCGGTACACTAGCGGGTTTCACAGATACGCAGTATTTT